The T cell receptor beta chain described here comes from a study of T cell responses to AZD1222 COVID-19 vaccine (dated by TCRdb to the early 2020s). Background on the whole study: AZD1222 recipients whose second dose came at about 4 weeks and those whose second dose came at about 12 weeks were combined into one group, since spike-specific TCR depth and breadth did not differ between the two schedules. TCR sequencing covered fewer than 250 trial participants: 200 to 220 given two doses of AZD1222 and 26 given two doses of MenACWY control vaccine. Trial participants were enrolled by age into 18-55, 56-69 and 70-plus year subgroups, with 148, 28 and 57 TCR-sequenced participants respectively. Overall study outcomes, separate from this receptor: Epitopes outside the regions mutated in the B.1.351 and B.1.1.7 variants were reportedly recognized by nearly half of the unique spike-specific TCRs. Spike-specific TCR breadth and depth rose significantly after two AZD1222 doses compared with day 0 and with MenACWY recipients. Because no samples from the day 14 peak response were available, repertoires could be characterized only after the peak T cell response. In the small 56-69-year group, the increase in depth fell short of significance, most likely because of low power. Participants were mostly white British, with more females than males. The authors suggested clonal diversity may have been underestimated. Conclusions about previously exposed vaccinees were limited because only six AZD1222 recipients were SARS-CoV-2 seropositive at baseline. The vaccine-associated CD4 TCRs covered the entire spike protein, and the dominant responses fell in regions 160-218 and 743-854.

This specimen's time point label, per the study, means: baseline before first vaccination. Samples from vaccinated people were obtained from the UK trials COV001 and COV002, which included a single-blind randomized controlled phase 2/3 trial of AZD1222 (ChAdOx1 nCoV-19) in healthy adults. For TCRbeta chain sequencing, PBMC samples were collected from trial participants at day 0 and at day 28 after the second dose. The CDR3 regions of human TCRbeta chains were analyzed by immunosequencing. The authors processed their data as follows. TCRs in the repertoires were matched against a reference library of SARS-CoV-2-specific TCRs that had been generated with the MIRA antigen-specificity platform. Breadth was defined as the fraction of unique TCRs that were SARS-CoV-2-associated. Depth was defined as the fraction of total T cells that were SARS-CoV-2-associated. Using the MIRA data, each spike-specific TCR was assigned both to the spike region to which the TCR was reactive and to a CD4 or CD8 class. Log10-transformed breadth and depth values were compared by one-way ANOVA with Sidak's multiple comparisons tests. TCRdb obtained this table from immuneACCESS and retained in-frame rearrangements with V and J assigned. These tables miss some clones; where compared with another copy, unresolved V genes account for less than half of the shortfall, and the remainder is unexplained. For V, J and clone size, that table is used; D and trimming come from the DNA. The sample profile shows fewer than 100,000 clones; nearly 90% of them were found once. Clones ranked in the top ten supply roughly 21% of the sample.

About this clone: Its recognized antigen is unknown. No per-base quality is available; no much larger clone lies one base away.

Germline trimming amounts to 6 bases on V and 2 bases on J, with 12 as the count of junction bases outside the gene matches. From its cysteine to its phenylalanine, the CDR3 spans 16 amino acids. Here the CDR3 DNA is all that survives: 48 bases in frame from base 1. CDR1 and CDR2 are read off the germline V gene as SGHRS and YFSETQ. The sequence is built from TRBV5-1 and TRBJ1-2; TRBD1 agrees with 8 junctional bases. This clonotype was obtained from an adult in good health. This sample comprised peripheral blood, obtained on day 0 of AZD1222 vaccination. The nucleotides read TGCGCCAGCAAACATCGTCCGGGACAGGAGAACTATGGCTACACCTTC. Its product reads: CASKHRPGQENYGYTF. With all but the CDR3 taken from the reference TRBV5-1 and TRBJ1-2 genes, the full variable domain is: KAGVTQTPRYLIKTRGQQVTLSCSPISGHRSVSWYQQTPGQGLQFLFEYFSETQRNKGNFPGRFSGRQFSNSRSEMNVSTLELGDSALYLCASKHRPGQENYGYTFGSGTRLTVV.